The 27 T cell receptor beta chains below come from one sample, sequenced in a study of sequential checkpoint blockade in melanoma. The assay was immunoSEQ multiplex PCR, and TCRdb's table has in-frame clones only and misses some. Of about 19,000 clones in the sample, just under 75% are singletons; the top ten hold roughly 20%. This sample's treatment: randomized to nivolumab then ipilimumab (arm A) or the reverse (arm B). Sequenced material: CD8+ T cells sorted from blood (inferred from file names), taken from a patient given nivolumab and ipilimumab in sequence. All receptors come from a human donor with melanoma.

The CDR3 DNA reads as TGTGCCAGTAGTTACGGGGGGGGCACCGGGGAGCTGTTTTTT. It translates to CASSYGGGTGELFF. This chain joins TRBV19 and TRBJ2-2, with 8 nucleotides matching TRBD2. V dropped 5 bases and J dropped 4; count of bases not matched to a gene: 3. Germline V lookup: CDR1 LNHDA, CDR2 SQIVND (reference sequence). This CDR3 comprises 14 residues. Variable domain in full (rest from reference TRBV19 and TRBJ2-2): DGGITQSPKYLFRKEGQNVTLSCEQNLNHDAMYWYRQDPGQGLRLIYYSQIVNDFQKGDIAEGYSVSREKKESFPLTVTSAQKNPTAFYLCASSYGGGTGELFFGEGSRLTVL.

The chain recombines TRBV4-2 with TRBJ2-7; D might be TRBD2 (6 bases). CDR1 LGHNA and CDR2 YNFKEQ come from the germline V gene. V was cut by 1 base and J by 2 bases, with 12 bases left in between. The CDR3 loop spans 15 amino acids. This CDR3 is CASSQGTEGTYEQYF. CDR3 in DNA: TGTGCCAGCAGCCAAGGAACGGAGGGGACCTACGAGCAGTACTTC.

The rearrangement uses TRBV15 and TRBJ2-7; the match to TRBD1 covers 7 bases. CDR1 and CDR2 from the germline V gene are LNHNV and YYDKDF (reference sequence). The CDR3 sequence is 16 residues long. J gave up 3 bases and V 3 bases, and 11 bases lay outside the gene matches. CDR3 loop: CATSRGTGAKSYEQYF. CDR3 nucleotide sequence: TGTGCCACCAGCAGGGGCACAGGGGCCAAAAGCTACGAGCAGTACTTC.

The table lists this clone with a count of one. V usage is TRBV28 and J usage is TRBJ1-1; no firm D call. CDR3 size: 12 residues. Between the trimmed V and J ends, which lost 7 bases and 11 bases, there was a span of 17 bases. Germline loops: CDR1 MDHEN, CDR2 SYDVKM. CDR3: CASTSQRGAAFF. The DNA of the CDR3 is TGTGCCAGCACCTCCCAGCGGGGAGCGGCTTTCTTT.

V usage is TRBV13 and J usage is TRBJ2-1, with D maybe TRBD1 (5 bases). This CDR3 is 11 amino acids long. CDR1 PRHDT and CDR2 FYEKMQ come from the germline V gene (reference sequence). V lost 5 bases and J 7 bases, leaving 6 bases between the germline ends. The CDR3 loop is CASSPGNEQFF. CDR3 nucleotide sequence: TGTGCCAGCAGCCCAGGGAATGAGCAGTTCTTC.

The V and J genes are TRBV9 and TRBJ1-1; possibly TRBD1 for D (6 bases). The V end lost 3 bases, the J end lost 1 base, and 10 bases lay between the germline ends. This CDR3 spans 14 amino acids. CDR1 SGDLS and CDR2 YYNGEE come from the germline V gene. CDR3 residues: CASSEETGNTEAFF. CDR3 sequence (DNA): TGTGCCAGCAGCGAGGAGACAGGGAACACTGAAGCTTTCTTT.

CDR3 in amino acids: CASSRATTNEKLFF. The CDR3 coding sequence is TGTGCCAGCAGTCGAGCGACAACTAATGAAAAACTGTTTTTT. The chain uses TRBV2 and TRBJ1-4, with D unclear. The CDR3 loop spans 14 amino acids. With 5 bases removed from V and 0 bases from J, the gap between germline ends came to 7 bases. CDR1 and CDR2 (germline): SNHLY, FYNNEI.

The chain links TRBV5-1 to TRBJ2-7; 8 nucleotides align to TRBD1. Germline V gives CDR1 SGHRS, CDR2 YFSETQ. This CDR3 spans 18 amino acids. The V gene end was trimmed by 0 bases and the J gene end by 4 bases; junction bases not matched to a gene: 15. This CDR3 reads CASSLASVDRAPSYEQYF. The DNA of the CDR3 is TGCGCCAGCAGCTTGGCGAGTGTGGACAGGGCCCCCTCTTACGAGCAGTACTTC.

The DNA of the CDR3 is TGTGCCAGCAGCTTAGGAGGGTTAGGGTCACCCCTCCACTTT. This translates into CASSLGGLGSPLHF. The chain links TRBV11-2 to TRBJ1-6; D remains unclear. The germline gives CDR1 SGHAT, CDR2 FQNNGV. The CDR3 runs 14 residues. V shed 1 base and J shed 10 bases, with 11 bases lying between them.

The chain has TRBV6-1 and TRBJ1-2, with TRBD1 matching over 9 bases. The germline V gene has CDR1 MNHNS and CDR2 SASEGT. With 1 base clipped from V and 8 bases from J, the junction kept 5 bases outside the gene matches. This CDR3 has 14 residues. CDR3 DNA: TGTGCCAGCAGTGAAGAAGGGACAGGGAGAGGCTACACCTTC. Residues: CASSEEGTGRGYTF.

A few counts support this clone. This rearrangement joins TRBV28 to TRBJ1-5; TRBD1 matches at 8 bases. J was trimmed by 6 bases and V by 5 bases; bases with no gene match: 6. There are 14 residues in the CDR3. The germline V gene encodes CDR1 MDHEN and CDR2 SYDVKM. In DNA form, the CDR3 reads TGTGCCAGCAGTCCCGGACAGGGAAGTCAGCCCCAGCATTTT. The encoded protein is CASSPGQGSQPQHF.

The chain employs TRBV28 and TRBJ1-5; no clear D gene. Germline values: CDR1 MDHEN, CDR2 SYDVKM. This CDR3 contains 14 residues. V was trimmed by 7 bases and J by 9 bases, leaving 19 bases between them. As DNA, the CDR3 is TGTGCCAGCACCCCGAGGGTAGGCCTGGGGCCCCAGCATTTT. It yields the protein CASTPRVGLGPQHF.

The rearrangement links TRBV28 to TRBJ1-1; D possibly corresponds to TRBD1 (5 bases). The CDR3 totals 14 residues. V lost 3 bases and J 2 bases, leaving 10 bases between the germline ends. From germline, CDR1 is MDHEN and CDR2 SYDVKM. In DNA form, the CDR3 reads TGTGCCAGCAGTTTTTTGAGGACAAACACTGAAGCTTTCTTT. Its protein product is CASSFLRTNTEAFF.

This clone showed up just a few times. The chain links TRBV9 to TRBJ2-7; tentatively, D is TRBD2 (6 bases). The V gene lost 4 bases and the J gene lost 0 bases, with 20 bases spanning the gap. The CDR3 totals 17 residues. Germline assignment: CDR1 SGDLS and CDR2 YYNGEE. The CDR3 nucleotides read TGTGCCAGCAGCTTATTCCCGGGACTCAGGAGCTCCTACGAGCAGTACTTC. Translated, it gives CASSLFPGLRSSYEQYF.

The genes are TRBV2 and TRBJ2-7; 11 nucleotides match TRBD1. J gave up 2 bases and V 6 bases, and 6 bases lay outside the gene matches. In germline, CDR1 is SNHLY, CDR2 FYNNEI. CDR3 size: 15 residues. CDR3 DNA: TGTGCCAGCAGGAGGGACAGGGGGATCCCCTACGAGCAGTACTTC. It yields the protein CASRRDRGIPYEQYF.

The CDR3 is CASSPDRGAEAFF. The CDR3, as DNA: TGCGCCAGCAGCCCGGACAGGGGGGCTGAAGCTTTCTTT. The chain joins TRBV5-1 to TRBJ1-1; 10 nucleotides line up with TRBD1. V lost 4 bases and J lost 6; bases outside the gene matches: 3. The CDR3 is 13 amino acids. Germline lookup yields CDR1 SGHRS and CDR2 YFSETQ.

This clone showed up just once. The chain carries TRBV7-9 and TRBJ1-1, with 12 bases identical to TRBD1. J gave up 2 bases and V 5 bases, and 12 bases lay outside the gene matches. The germline gives CDR1 SEHNR, CDR2 FQNEAQ (reference sequence). CDR3 length equals 18 residues. The DNA of the CDR3 is TGTGCCAGCAGCCCTCGCGACGGGACAGGGGGCGCTAACACTGAAGCTTTCTTT. It codes for CASSPRDGTGGANTEAFF.

The J gene is TRBJ2-7, the V gene TRBV2; a possible D gene is TRBD2 (6 bases). Germline V gene lookup returns CDR1 SNHLY and CDR2 FYNNEI. The CDR3 consists of 13 residues. V was trimmed by 3 bases and J by 5 bases, leaving 11 bases between them. This CDR3 reads CASSEVGGHEQYF. The CDR3 DNA reads as TGTGCCAGCAGTGAGGTAGGAGGGCACGAGCAGTACTTC. Full variable domain (missing parts from reference TRBV2 and TRBJ2-7): EPEVTQTPSHQVTQMGQEVILRCVPISNHLYFYWYRQILGQKVEFLVSFYNNEISEKSEIFDDQFSVERPDGSNFTLKIRSTKLEDSAMYFCASSEVGGHEQYFGPGTRLTVT.

The CDR3 here is CASSQDGLRQNEQFF. CDR3 coding DNA: TGCGCCAGCAGCCAAGATGGTCTCAGGCAGAATGAGCAGTTCTTC. The V call is TRBV4-3, the J call TRBJ2-1, with no clear D. Germline V gene lookup returns CDR1 LGHNA and CDR2 YSLEER. Trimming removed 0 bases from V and 7 bases from J, with 13 bases in between. The CDR3 is 15 amino acids.

V usage is TRBV6-6 and J usage is TRBJ1-1; TRBD1 matches 9 bases. The CDR3 sequence is 12 residues long. CDR1 is MNHNY, CDR2 SVGAGI, per germline (reference sequence). After removal of 2 bases from V and 8 bases from J, the junction contained 0 bases not matched to a gene. The DNA of the CDR3 is TGTGCCAGCAGTTACGGGACAGGGGAAGCTTTCTTT. This codes for CASSYGTGEAFF.

CDR3 loop: CASSLTGEFGNTIYF. The CDR3 DNA follows: TGTGCCAGCAGTTTGACAGGGGAATTTGGAAACACCATATATTTT. The V call is TRBV27, the J call TRBJ1-3, with 8 bases fitting TRBD1. J lost 3 bases, V lost 3 bases, and 4 bases had no gene match. Per germline, CDR1 MNHEY and CDR2 SMNVEV (reference sequence). This CDR3 comprises 15 residues.

The V and J genes are TRBV13 and TRBJ2-7; D is ambiguous. Between the trimmed V and J ends, which lost 0 bases and 2 bases, there was a span of 8 bases. This CDR3 region has 14 residues. The germline V gene encodes CDR1 PRHDT and CDR2 FYEKMQ (reference sequence). This chain's CDR3 is CASSLGNIAYEQYF. The CDR3 bases are TGTGCCAGCAGCTTAGGTAATATTGCCTACGAGCAGTACTTC.

This chain connects TRBV4-1 to TRBJ1-2; 11 bases are shared with TRBD1. CDR3 size: 16 residues. Trimming took 3 bases from V and 3 from J; bases not matched to a gene: 6. Germline V gene data show CDR1 as MGHRA and CDR2 as YSYEKL. The CDR3 reads CASSQTWTGGDYGYTF. The CDR3 nucleotides read TGCGCCAGCAGCCAGACCTGGACAGGGGGCGACTATGGCTACACCTTC.

The rearrangement joins TRBV9 to TRBJ2-3; 8 bases line up with TRBD2. The V segment lost 0 bases and the J segment 0 bases; nucleotides outside the gene matches: 0. Germline lookup yields CDR1 SGDLS and CDR2 YYNGEE. This CDR3 has 15 amino acids. CDR3 region: CASSVGLASTDTQYF. The CDR3 coding sequence is TGTGCCAGCAGCGTAGGACTAGCGAGCACAGATACGCAGTATTTT. The full variable domain, rest sourced from reference TRBV9 and TRBJ2-3, is DSGVTQTPKHLITATGQRVTLRCSPRSGDLSVYWYQQSLDQGLQFLIQYYNGEERAKGNILERFSAQQFPDLHSELNLSSLELGDSALYFCASSVGLASTDTQYFGPGTRLTVL.

Judged by abundance, this clone is medium-sized (0.01 to 0.1%). V gene TRBV7-6 combines with J gene TRBJ2-3; D unresolved. The CDR3 is made up of 12 amino acids. Germline V gene data show CDR1 as SGHVS and CDR2 as FNYEAQ. V lost 2 bases and J 8 bases, leaving 8 bases between the germline ends. DNA of the CDR3: TGTGCCAGCAGCTTAAAGTCGGGTACGCAGTATTTT. Translation: CASSLKSGTQYF.

This chain links TRBV10-1 with TRBJ2-2; D is possibly TRBD2 (5 bases). The germline V gene encodes CDR1 WNHNN and CDR2 SYGVQD (reference sequence). This CDR3 spans 13 amino acids. Trimming removed 5 bases from V and 3 bases from J, with 7 bases in between. For the CDR3, the DNA is TGCGCCAGCAGTCGGGATGACACCGGGGAGCTGTTTTTT. It is translated as CASSRDDTGELFF.

This sequence joins TRBV2 and TRBJ2-7; possible D gene TRBD1, 6 bases. The germline V gene has CDR1 SNHLY and CDR2 FYNNEI. This CDR3 spans 14 amino acids. Trimming left V 1 base short and J 3 bases short, with 10 bases between. As DNA, the CDR3 is TGTGCCAGCAGTGAAGAGGGACACGACTACGAGCAGTACTTC. This codes for CASSEEGHDYEQYF. The whole variable domain, remainder taken from reference TRBV2 and TRBJ2-7, is EPEVTQTPSHQVTQMGQEVILRCVPISNHLYFYWYRQILGQKVEFLVSFYNNEISEKSEIFDDQFSVERPDGSNFTLKIRSTKLEDSAMYFCASSEEGHDYEQYFGPGTRLTVT.